These 22 T cell receptor beta chains came from one sample sequenced in a study of radiation and T cells in renal cell carcinoma. The time point here: blood 4 weeks post-SBRT, at nephrectomy. Treatment described: 15 Gy SBRT to primary tumor, nephrectomy 4 weeks later. Using immunoSEQ multiplex PCR, the repertoire was profiled, and TCRdb retains in-frame clones only, with some absent. The sample shows some 44,000 clones, roughly four fifths of them seen only once. Source: blood, taken from a patient whose treatment included radiotherapy and nephrectomy. All receptors come from a woman in her 70s with renal cell carcinoma.

The chain joins TRBV7-2 to TRBJ2-2; TRBD2 aligns across 9 bases. V lost 5 bases and J lost 8; bases outside the gene matches: 9. The CDR3 has 15 amino acids. Germline CDR1 and CDR2: SGHTA and FQGNSA. The DNA of the CDR3 is TGTGCCAGCAGCGGGAGGGTAGCGGGAGCTGGGGAGCTGTTTTTT. Amino acids: CASSGRVAGAGELFF.

This chain joins TRBV29-1 and TRBJ2-7; no definite D call. This CDR3 has 13 amino acids. The V end lost 4 bases, the J end lost 2 bases, and 12 bases lay between the germline ends. Germline values: CDR1 SQVTM, CDR2 ANQGSEA. CDR3 sequence: CSVGEQRTYEQYF. Here the CDR3 DNA reads TGCAGCGTTGGAGAACAAAGAACCTACGAGCAGTACTTC.

The V gene is TRBV30, the J gene TRBJ1-1; no definite D call. This CDR3 contains 12 residues. Trimming took 3 bases from V and 1 from J, leaving 6 bases between them. Germline values: CDR1 GTSNPN, CDR2 SVGIG (reference sequence). DNA of the CDR3: TGTGCCTGGAGAGGTCAGAACACTGAAGCTTTCTTT. Amino acid sequence: CAWRGQNTEAFF. The full variable domain, in which reference TRBV30 and TRBJ1-1 provide the parts outside the CDR3, is SQTIHQWPATLVQPVGSPLSLECTVEGTSNPNLYWYRQAAGRGLQLLFYSVGIGQISSEVPQNLSASRPQDRQFILSSKKLLLSDSGFYLCAWRGQNTEAFFGQGTRLTVV.

The CDR3 bases are TGCAGCGTTGTGCACCGGGCCGGGGAGACCCAGTACTTC. Translation: CSVVHRAGETQYF. The chain combines TRBV29-1 with TRBJ2-5; no firm D call. CDR3 length: 13 residues. V was clipped by 4 bases and J by 5 bases, with 14 bases between them. Germline CDR1 and CDR2: SQVTM and ANQGSEA.

This clone was seen a handful of times. CDR3 sequence reads: CAWSVGVNTEAFF. CDR3 bases: TGTGCCTGGAGTGTTGGCGTTAACACTGAAGCTTTCTTT. The V and J genes are TRBV30 and TRBJ1-1, with unresolved D. The CDR3 has 13 residues. V was cut by 0 bases and J by 2 bases, with 7 bases left in between. Looked up from germline, CDR1 is GTSNPN and CDR2 is SVGIG (reference sequence).

The chain combines TRBV6-5 with TRBJ1-2, with D uncertain. V was pared by 7 bases and J by 3 bases, with 12 bases between. The CDR3 totals 13 residues. The germline V gene encodes CDR1 MNHEY and CDR2 SVGAGI. Here the CDR3 DNA reads TGTGCCAGCACCCCTGAGGACTACTATGGCTACACCTTC. Amino acid sequence: CASTPEDYYGYTF.

This rearrangement joins TRBV5-1 to TRBJ1-4; 7 bases map to TRBD1. After removal of 4 bases from V and 3 bases from J, the junction contained 6 bases not matched to a gene. Germline V gene lookup returns CDR1 SGHRS and CDR2 YFSETQ. This CDR3 is 15 amino acids long. CDR3 loop: CASSPTGTANEKLFF. The CDR3 region has the DNA TGCGCCAGCAGCCCCACCGGGACAGCTAATGAAAAACTGTTTTTT.

The chain links TRBV9 to TRBJ2-1; no clear D gene. Looked up from germline, CDR1 is SGDLS and CDR2 is YYNGEE. Trimming stripped 0 bases from V and 4 bases from J, with 14 bases between. The CDR3 sequence is 16 residues long. CDR3 coding DNA: TGTGCCAGCAGCGTAGCCACCGTCGGGTTTTACAATGAGCAGTTCTTC. This encodes CASSVATVGFYNEQFF.

This chain connects TRBV9 to TRBJ2-1; 7 bases map to TRBD1. Losses at the gene ends were 6 bases for V and 6 bases for J; bases not matched to a gene: 0. The length of the CDR3 is 11 residues. The germline CDR1 and CDR2 sequences are SGDLS and YYNGEE. CDR3 bases: TGTGCCAGCAAGGGGGCCAATGAGCAGTTCTTC. It yields the protein CASKGANEQFF.

The rearrangement uses TRBV4-1 and TRBJ2-1; D gene unclear. V was clipped by 3 bases and J by 6 bases, with 3 bases between them. The CDR3 runs 11 residues. CDR1 is MGHRA, CDR2 YSYEKL, per germline. The CDR3 nucleotides read TGCGCCAGCAGCCACGGCAATGAGCAGTTCTTC. Its translation: CASSHGNEQFF.

This rearrangement joins TRBV5-6 to TRBJ1-2; a weak D match, TRBD1 (5 bases). The length of the CDR3 is 13 residues. Germline-derived CDR1 and CDR2 are SGHDT and YYEEEE. Between the trimmed V and J ends, which lost 4 bases and 2 bases, there was a span of 9 bases. This CDR3 is CASSLWGNYGYTF. CDR3 nucleotide sequence: TGTGCCAGCAGCCTCTGGGGGAACTATGGCTACACCTTC.

The chain employs TRBV5-1 and TRBJ2-5; 7 bases line up with TRBD2. V shed 4 bases, J shed 0 bases, and the junction held 9 bases outside the gene matches. Germline values: CDR1 SGHRS, CDR2 YFSETQ. This CDR3 has 16 residues. The CDR3 DNA reads as TGCGCCAGCAGCCCCGCACCCGGGACTAACCAAGAGACCCAGTACTTC. Protein: CASSPAPGTNQETQYF.

This chain uses TRBV2 with TRBJ1-1, with no clear D. V was cut by 2 bases and J by 2 bases, with 0 bases left in between. In germline, CDR1 is SNHLY, CDR2 FYNNEI. This CDR3 region has 11 residues. CDR3 loop: CASSENTEAFF. CDR3 nucleotide sequence: TGTGCCAGCAGTGAAAACACTGAAGCTTTCTTT.

The V gene is TRBV5-4, the J gene TRBJ2-4; TRBD2 matches 10 bases. The junction had 2 bases not matched to a gene; V was cut back by 2 bases and J by 3 bases. This CDR3 has 15 residues. Germline assignment: CDR1 SGHNT and CDR2 YYREEE (reference sequence). The CDR3 region is CASSLAGGDKNIQYF. The CDR3 DNA sequence: TGTGCCAGCAGCTTAGCGGGAGGGGACAAAAACATTCAGTACTTC.

About this clone: Mismatch with germline at one junction end may stem from a read error. In the same sample, other DNA sequences code for this CDR3. The chain has TRBV5-1 and TRBJ2-7; TRBD1 agrees at 8 bases. Germline values: CDR1 SGHRS, CDR2 YFSETQ. The CDR3 covers 13 residues. The CDR3 DNA follows: TGTGCCAGCAGCTCCGGACAGGGCTACGAGCAGTACTTC. Translating it yields CASSSGQGYEQYF.

The gene calls are TRBV7-8 and TRBJ1-1, with D maybe TRBD1 (5 bases). The CDR3 consists of 14 residues. From germline, CDR1 is SGHVS and CDR2 FQNEAQ. Trimming cost V 1 base and J 3 bases, with 9 bases left between them. The CDR3 loop reads CASSLGGPDTEAFF. DNA for the CDR3: TGTGCCAGCAGCTTAGGGGGACCGGACACTGAAGCTTTCTTT.

The genes are TRBV10-3 and TRBJ2-3; D unclear. CDR1 ENHRY and CDR2 SYGVKD come from the germline V gene. V was pared by 3 bases and J by 3 bases, with 7 bases between. CDR3 size: 13 residues. This CDR3 reads CAISEWGTDTQYF. The CDR3 DNA sequence: TGTGCCATCAGTGAATGGGGTACAGATACGCAGTATTTT.

The rearrangement uses TRBV4-1 and TRBJ2-7; D is perhaps TRBD1 (5 bases). The CDR3 contains 15 residues. V lost 4 bases and J lost 1, with 14 bases in between. CDR1 MGHRA and CDR2 YSYEKL come from the germline V gene. CDR3 nucleotides: TGCGCCAGCAGCCCTCAGGGTGAGCTGTCCTACGAGCAGTACTTC. Protein: CASSPQGELSYEQYF.

This chain links TRBV9 with TRBJ2-3; 7 bases align to TRBD1. Per the germline V gene, CDR1 is SGDLS and CDR2 is YYNGEE. CDR3 length: 15 amino acids. The V gene end was trimmed by 3 bases and the J gene end by 6 bases; junction bases not matched to a gene: 10. The DNA of the CDR3 is TGTGCCAGCAGCGCAGGGACAGCCGGCGTGGATACGCAGTATTTT. Amino acids: CASSAGTAGVDTQYF.

CDR3 sequence (DNA): TGTGCCAGCAGCGACTCCGGGACAGGGGGCCGAAACTACACCTTC. It is translated as CASSDSGTGGRNYTF. V and J are TRBV11-2 and TRBJ1-2; 12 nucleotides match TRBD1. This CDR3 comprises 15 residues. The V gene's germline CDR1 is SGHAT and CDR2 FQNNGV. V shed 5 bases and J 10 bases; nucleotides not matched to a gene: 11. Filled out from reference TRBV11-2 and TRBJ1-2, the complete variable domain reads EAGVAQSPRYKIIEKRQSVAFWCNPISGHATLYWYQQILGQGPKLLIQFQNNGVVDDSQLPKDRFSAERLKGVDSTLKIQPAKLEDSAVYLCASSDSGTGGRNYTFGSGTRLTVV.

This chain joins TRBV7-6 and TRBJ1-3, with D perhaps matching TRBD1 (6 bases). Germline CDR1 SGHVS, CDR2 FNYEAQ. CDR3 length equals 14 residues. Trimming left V 5 bases short and J 2 bases short, with 10 bases between. The CDR3 loop reads CASSTGTPGNTIYF. Here the CDR3 DNA reads TGTGCCAGCAGCACCGGGACACCTGGAAACACCATATATTTT. Drawing the rest from reference TRBV7-6 and TRBJ1-3, the complete variable domain is GAGVSQSPRYKVTKRGQDVALRCDPISGHVSLYWYRQALGQGPEFLTYFNYEAQQDKSGLPNDRFSAERPEGSISTLTIQRTEQRDSAMYRCASSTGTPGNTIYFGEGSWLTVV.

The V and J genes are TRBV7-2 and TRBJ1-1; unclear D gene. Trimming stripped 1 base from V and 4 bases from J, with 10 bases between. The CDR3 length is 14 residues. CDR1 is SGHTA and CDR2 is FQGNSA in the germline V gene. The CDR3 spells CASSLGWRGTEAFF. The CDR3 nucleotides are TGTGCCAGCAGCTTAGGGTGGCGTGGCACTGAAGCTTTCTTT.